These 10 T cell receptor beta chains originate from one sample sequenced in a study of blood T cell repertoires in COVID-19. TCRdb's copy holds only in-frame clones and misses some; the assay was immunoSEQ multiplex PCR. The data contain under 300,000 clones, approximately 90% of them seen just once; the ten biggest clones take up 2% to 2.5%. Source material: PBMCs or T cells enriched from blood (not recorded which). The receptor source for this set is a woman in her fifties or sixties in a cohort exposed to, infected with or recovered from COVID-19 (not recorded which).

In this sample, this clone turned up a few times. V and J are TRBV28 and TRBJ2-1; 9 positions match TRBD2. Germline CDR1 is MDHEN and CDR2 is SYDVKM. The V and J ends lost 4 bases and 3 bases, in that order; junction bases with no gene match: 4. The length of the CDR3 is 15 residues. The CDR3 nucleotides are TGTGCCAGCAGTTCTGGGACTAGCAACTACAATGAGCAGTTCTTC. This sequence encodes CASSSGTSNYNEQFF.

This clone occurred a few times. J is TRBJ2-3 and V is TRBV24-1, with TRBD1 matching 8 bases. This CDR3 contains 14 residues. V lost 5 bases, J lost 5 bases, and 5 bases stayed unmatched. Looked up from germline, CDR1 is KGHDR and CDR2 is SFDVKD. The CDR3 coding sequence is TGTGCCACCAGTGGACGGACAGGGCGAGATACGCAGTATTTT. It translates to CATSGRTGRDTQYF.

The CDR3 here is CASHRGQGHGYTF. As DNA, the CDR3 is TGTGCCAGTCACAGGGGGCAGGGTCATGGCTACACCTTC. The chain couples TRBV28 to TRBJ1-2, with TRBD1 matching over 9 bases. After removal of 9 bases from V and 6 bases from J, the junction contained 8 bases not matched to a gene. The CDR3 is 13 residues long. Germline lookup yields CDR1 MDHEN and CDR2 SYDVKM.

Here the CDR3 DNA reads TGTGCCAGCAGCGCAGGACTAGCGGGAGGGTTCCACGAGCAGTACTTC. This encodes CASSAGLAGGFHEQYF. V usage is TRBV11-3 and J usage is TRBJ2-7; 15 nucleotides agree with TRBD2. V shed 5 bases, J shed 5 bases, and the junction held 7 bases outside the gene matches. Germline V gene lookup returns CDR1 SGHNT and CDR2 YENEEA. The length of the CDR3 is 16 residues.

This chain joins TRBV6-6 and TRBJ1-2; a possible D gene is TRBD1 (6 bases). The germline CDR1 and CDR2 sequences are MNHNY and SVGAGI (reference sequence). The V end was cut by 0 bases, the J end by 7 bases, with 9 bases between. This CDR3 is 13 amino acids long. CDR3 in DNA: TGTGCCAGCAGTTACTCGGGGGCTAGTGGCTACACCTTC. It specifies CASSYSGASGYTF.

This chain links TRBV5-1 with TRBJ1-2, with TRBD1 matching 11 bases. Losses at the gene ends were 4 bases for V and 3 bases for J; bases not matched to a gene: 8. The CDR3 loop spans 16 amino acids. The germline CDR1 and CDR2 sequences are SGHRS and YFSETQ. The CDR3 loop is CASSAVGQGVDYGYTF. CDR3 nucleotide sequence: TGCGCCAGCAGCGCCGTGGGACAGGGGGTAGACTATGGCTACACCTTC.

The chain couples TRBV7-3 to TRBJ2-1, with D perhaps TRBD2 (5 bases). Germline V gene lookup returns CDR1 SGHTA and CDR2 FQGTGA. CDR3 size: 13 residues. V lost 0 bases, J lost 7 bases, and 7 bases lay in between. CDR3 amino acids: CASSLTTGNEQFF. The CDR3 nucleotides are TGTGCCAGCAGCTTAACTACGGGGAATGAGCAGTTCTTC.

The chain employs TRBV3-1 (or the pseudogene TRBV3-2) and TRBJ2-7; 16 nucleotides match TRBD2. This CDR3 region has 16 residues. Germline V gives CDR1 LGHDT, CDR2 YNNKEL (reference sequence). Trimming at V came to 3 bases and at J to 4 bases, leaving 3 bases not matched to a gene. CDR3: CASSQGLAGGQYEQYF. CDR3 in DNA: TGTGCCAGCAGCCAGGGACTAGCGGGAGGGCAGTACGAGCAGTACTTC.

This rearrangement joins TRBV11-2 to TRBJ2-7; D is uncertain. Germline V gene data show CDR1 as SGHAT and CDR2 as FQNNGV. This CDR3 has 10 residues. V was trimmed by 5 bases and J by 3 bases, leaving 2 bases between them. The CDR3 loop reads CASSLYEQYF. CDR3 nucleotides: TGTGCCAGCAGCCTCTACGAGCAGTACTTC.

The CDR3 DNA is TGTGCCAGCAGCCGGGGACTAGCGGGACTAGGTAATGAGCAGTTCTTC. Translating it yields CASSRGLAGLGNEQFF. V is TRBV3-1 (or the pseudogene TRBV3-2) and J is TRBJ2-1, with 13 bases identical to TRBD2. This CDR3 is built from 16 residues. The ends lost 4 bases at V and 7 bases at J; junction bases unmatched: 7. Per the germline V gene, CDR1 is LGHDT and CDR2 is YNNKEL (reference sequence).